This T cell receptor beta chain was retrieved from a study of response to subunit inactivated influenza vaccine. Study-level points and caveats: The authors proposed limited new T cell recruitment per seasonal influenza vaccination.

Per germline, CDR1 LGHDT and CDR2 YNNKEL (reference sequence). Trimming removed 0 bases from V and 9 bases from J, with 9 bases in between. The CDR3 sequence is 13 residues long. TCRdb recomputed calls from the RT-PCR reads with MiXCR, one row per CDR3 protein. The sample has around 520,000 distinct CDR3 sequences; roughly 12% are singletons. This clonotype occurred many times. Its specificity is unknown. Sequenced here: PBMCs from blood, sampled on the day of vaccination. The clonotype comes from a man aged 45-60 years who received an inactivated influenza vaccine. The V call is TRBV3-1, the J call TRBJ2-1; maybe TRBD2 (6 bases). CDR3 coding DNA: TGTGCCAGCAGCCAAGAGCGGGGAGGTGAGCAGTTCTTC. Translating it yields CASSQERGGEQFF.